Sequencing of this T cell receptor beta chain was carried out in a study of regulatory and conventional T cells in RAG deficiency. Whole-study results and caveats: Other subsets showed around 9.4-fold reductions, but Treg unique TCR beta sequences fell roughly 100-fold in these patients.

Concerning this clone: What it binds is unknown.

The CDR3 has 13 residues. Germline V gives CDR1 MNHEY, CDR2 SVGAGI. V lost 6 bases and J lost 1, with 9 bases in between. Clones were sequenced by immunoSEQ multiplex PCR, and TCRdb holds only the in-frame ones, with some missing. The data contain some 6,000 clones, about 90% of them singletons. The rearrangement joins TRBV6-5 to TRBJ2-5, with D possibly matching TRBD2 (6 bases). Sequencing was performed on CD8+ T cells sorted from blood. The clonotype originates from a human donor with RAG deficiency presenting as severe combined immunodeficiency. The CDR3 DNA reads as TGTGCCAGCAGGCGGGGACTCCAAGAGACCCAGTACTTC. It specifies CASRRGLQETQYF.